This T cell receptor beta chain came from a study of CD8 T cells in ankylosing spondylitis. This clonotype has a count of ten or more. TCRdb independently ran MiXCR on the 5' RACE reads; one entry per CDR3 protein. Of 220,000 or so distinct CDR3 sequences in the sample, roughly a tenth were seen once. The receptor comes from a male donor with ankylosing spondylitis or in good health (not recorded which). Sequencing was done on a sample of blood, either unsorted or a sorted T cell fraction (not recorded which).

The CDR3 sequence is CASSLAAPGYNEQFF. The CDR3 nucleotides are TGCGCCAGCAGCTTGGCAGCGCCTGGCTACAATGAGCAGTTCTTC. V and J are TRBV5-1 and TRBJ2-1, with D uncertain. Deletions cut 0 bases from V and 3 bases from J, with 10 bases between. Germline V gene data show CDR1 as SGHRS and CDR2 as YFSETQ. The CDR3 runs to 15 residues. Full variable domain (missing parts from reference TRBV5-1 and TRBJ2-1): KAGVTQTPRYLIKTRGQQVTLSCSPISGHRSVSWYQQTPGQGLQFLFEYFSETQRNKGNFPGRFSGRQFSNSRSEMNVSTLELGDSALYLCASSLAAPGYNEQFFGPGTRLTVL.